This T cell receptor (beta chain) is drawn from a study of metastatic and nonmetastatic thyroid tumors. As for the study in general: Repertoire data that came from the blood and tumor or nodule tissue of malignant and benign thyroid patients were compared. Study-level points and caveats: Within blood and tumor, benign nodules reportedly had significantly lower TCR beta diversity than malignant thyroid tumors did.

Per the authors' pipeline: For papillary thyroid cancer, a distant-metastasis classifier was constructed from CDR3 differences observed across clinicopathological groups. TCRdb re-analyzed the PCR reads using MiXCR. The V and J calls and clone size come from TCRdb's table, not from the authors' own analysis. Of some 34,000 clones listed, about 20% are singletons. There were no patients who had received any treatment before thyroid surgery. There are many counts of this clone. No antigen is known for it. V shed 0 bases and J shed 6 bases, with 11 bases lying between them. This CDR3 has 14 amino acids. Germline loops: CDR1 LNHDA, CDR2 SQIVND (reference sequence).

The receptor comes from a female donor with papillary thyroid cancer or a benign thyroid nodule (not recorded which). Some clones in this sample may be carry-over from other donors' samples. The rearrangement links TRBV19 to TRBJ1-2; D gene unclear. The sample was blood. The CDR3 protein is CASSIEPFSDGYTF. The CDR3 DNA follows: TGTGCCAGTAGTATAGAGCCTTTCAGTGATGGCTACACCTTC. Full variable domain (rest looked up from reference TRBV19 and TRBJ1-2): DGGITQSPKYLFRKEGQNVTLSCEQNLNHDAMYWYRQDPGQGLRLIYYSQIVNDFQKGDIAEGYSVSREKKESFPLTVTSAQKNPTAFYLCASSIEPFSDGYTFGSGTRLTVV.